The source of this T cell receptor (beta chain) is a study of blood T cell repertoires in COVID-19. Turning to the study itself: The United States, Italy and Spain provided the acute and convalescent COVID-19 samples. The cDNA or gDNA used as material had been derived from T cells, B-cell-depleted T cells, or PBMCs.

Original data processing: The authors estimated nucleated cell counts from reference gene primer amplification. Assay: immunoSEQ multiplex PCR; the TCRdb copy retains only in-frame clones and omits some. That table supplies the V and J calls and clone size; D and trimming were determined from the DNA. Here the sample spans 500,000 to 600,000 clones, 70% to 90% being singletons. The CDR3 is made up of 15 amino acids. Germline lookup yields CDR1 SNHLY and CDR2 FYNNEI. V trimming: 0 bases; J trimming: 9 bases; junction bases outside the gene matches: 5. This sequence originates from a woman in her forties or fifties with COVID-19, enrolled during active disease. The rearrangement links TRBV2 to TRBJ2-1; 10 nucleotides match TRBD2. Material for sequencing was peripheral blood. The CDR3 nucleotides read TGTGCCAGCAGTGAAGCCCTAGCGGGGGTGGGTGAGCAGTTCTTC. Translated, it gives CASSEALAGVGEQFF.